Below, 6 T cell receptor beta chains from the same sample are listed, as sequenced in a study of blood T cells in healthy people across ages. PCR was performed a second time for about 7 to 11 cycles using a sample-barcoded 5' primer and a J-beta primer mix. TCRdb used MiXCR to reprocess the 5' RACE reads, holding one entry per CDR3 protein. This table has some 880,000 distinct CDR3 sequences, about 34% appearing once. Sequencing was performed on blood. The receptors here all came from a man aged 18 to 30 in good health.

The genes are TRBV5-1 and TRBJ2-3; D perhaps matches TRBD1 (6 bases). Trimming removed 4 bases from V and 6 bases from J, with 18 bases in between. The V gene's germline CDR1 is SGHRS and CDR2 YFSETQ. The CDR3 totals 15 residues. The CDR3 DNA is TGCGCCAGCAGCCGAGGGCCAACAGGGATGGATACGCAGTATTTT. This codes for CASSRGPTGMDTQYF.

This clonotype was seen repeatedly, ten times or more. The chain is built from TRBV5-6 and TRBJ2-7; TRBD2 matches 7 bases. Germline lookup yields CDR1 SGHDT and CDR2 YYEEEE. The CDR3 runs to 12 residues. Trimming removed 6 bases from V and 3 bases from J; junction bases left unmatched: 3. CDR3 DNA: TGTGCCAGCACCTCGGGAGGCTACGAGCAGTACTTC. This codes for CASTSGGYEQYF. Filled out from reference TRBV5-6 and TRBJ2-7, the complete variable domain reads DAGVTQSPTHLIKTRGQQVTLRCSPKSGHDTVSWYQQALGQGPQFIFQYYEEEERQRGNFPDRFSGHQFPNYSSELNVNALLLGDSALYLCASTSGGYEQYFGPGTRLTVT.

The table lists this clonotype with many counts. The chain uses TRBV3-1 and TRBJ2-1; D gene uncertain. V was cut by 4 bases and J by 6 bases, with 10 bases left in between. Germline V gives CDR1 LGHDT, CDR2 YNNKEL (reference sequence). The CDR3 is 13 amino acids. The CDR3 spells CASSPYLANEQFF. The DNA of the CDR3 is TGTGCCAGCAGCCCTTACTTAGCCAATGAGCAGTTCTTC.

This clonotype has only a few counts. The gene calls are TRBV20-1 and TRBJ1-2; 7 nucleotides align to TRBD1. The ends lost 3 bases at V and 0 bases at J; junction bases unmatched: 7. The CDR3 runs to 15 residues. Germline CDR1 and CDR2: DFQATT and SNEGSKA (reference sequence). CDR3 nucleotide sequence: TGCAGTGCTAGTCCCAGGGGGGGTCCTAACTATGGCTACACCTTC. Its translation is CSASPRGGPNYGYTF.

In the case of this clonotype: A single base separates this from a much larger clone, so it may be a read error. This chain connects TRBV25-1 to TRBJ2-3; D ambiguous. Germline CDR1 and CDR2: MGHDK and SYGVNS. The CDR3 contains 11 residues. The CDR3 here is CAGSDLDTQYF. The CDR3 coding sequence is TGTGCCGGCAGTGATCTAGATACGCAGTATTTT.

The J gene is TRBJ1-1, the V gene TRBV7-9; D not resolved. Germline-derived CDR1 and CDR2 are SEHNR and FQNEAQ (reference sequence). The CDR3 sequence is 11 residues long. V was cut by 1 base and J by 6 bases, with 3 bases left in between. CDR3: CASSLVAEAFF. The CDR3 region has the DNA TGTGCCAGCAGCTTAGTTGCTGAAGCTTTCTTT.